The 13 T cell receptor beta chains in this list originate from one sample, sequenced in a study of T cell responses to AZD1222 COVID-19 vaccine. Profiling relied on immunoSEQ multiplex PCR, and the TCRdb table lists in-frame clones only, not all of them. The sample holds some 96,000 clones; around 89% are singletons and the top ten take around 2.8%. The material sequenced was peripheral blood, taken on day 0 of AZD1222 vaccination. All receptors derive from an adult in good health.

This rearrangement joins TRBV5-4 to TRBJ2-7, with 7 bases identical to TRBD2. Germline trimming cut 0 bases from V and 5 bases from J; bases unmatched to any gene: 5. The CDR3 covers 14 residues. Germline V CDR1 and CDR2: SGHNT, YYREEE (reference sequence). For the CDR3, the DNA is TGTGCCAGCAGCTTGGGGCCGGGAGGAAACGAGCAGTACTTC. Protein product: CASSLGPGGNEQYF.

The V gene is TRBV29-1, the J gene TRBJ1-4; tentatively, D is TRBD1 (5 bases). With 7 bases removed from V and 2 bases from J, the gap between germline ends came to 17 bases. The CDR3 length is 15 residues. CDR1 and CDR2 (germline): SQVTM, ANQGSEA. CDR3 loop: CSATKDSSTNEKLFF. DNA of the CDR3: TGCAGCGCCACAAAAGACAGTTCTACTAATGAAAAACTGTTTTTT.

CDR3: CASSGIPGQGMDTQYF. CDR3 sequence (DNA): TGTGCCAGCAGCGGAATACCGGGACAAGGTATGGATACGCAGTATTTT. The V call is TRBV9, the J call TRBJ2-3, with a possible D match to TRBD1 (6 bases). CDR1 is SGDLS and CDR2 is YYNGEE in the germline V gene. V was cut by 3 bases and J by 6 bases, with 20 bases left in between. CDR3 size: 16 residues.

This chain uses TRBV7-2 with TRBJ2-7; 9 bases map to TRBD2. The CDR3 spans 18 residues. The trim removed 4 bases at V and 6 bases at J, leaving 19 bases unmatched. Germline lookup yields CDR1 SGHTA and CDR2 FQGNSA. For the CDR3, the DNA is TGTGCCAGCAGCTCGCACTCCCGACTCTTAGCGGGAGATGGCGAGCAGTACTTC. It is translated as CASSSHSRLLAGDGEQYF. The full variable domain, in which reference TRBV7-2 and TRBJ2-7 provide the parts outside the CDR3, is GAGVSQSPSNKVTEKGKDVELRCDPISGHTALYWYRQSLGQGLEFLIYFQGNSAPDKSGLPSDRFSAERTGGSVSTLTIQRTQQEDSAVYLCASSSHSRLLAGDGEQYFGPGTRLTVT.

The rearrangement links TRBV5-1 to TRBJ1-3; 7 positions agree with TRBD1. CDR3 length: 14 residues. Looked up from germline, CDR1 is SGHRS and CDR2 is YFSETQ. Trimming removed 1 base from V and 9 bases from J; junction bases left unmatched: 7. DNA of the CDR3: TGCGCCAGCAGCTTGCGACCGACAGGGAGCACCATATATTTT. Its translation is CASSLRPTGSTIYF.

The chain has TRBV4-1 and TRBJ2-7, with D maybe TRBD2 (6 bases). Germline values: CDR1 MGHRA, CDR2 YSYEKL. The germline V and J ends were trimmed by 3 bases and 0 bases, with 9 bases remaining between them. There are 14 residues in the CDR3. The CDR3 loop reads CASSHGGISYEQYF. DNA of the CDR3: TGCGCCAGCAGCCATGGAGGGATCTCCTACGAGCAGTACTTC.

The rearrangement uses TRBV14 and TRBJ2-1; possibly TRBD2 for D (5 bases). V lost 3 bases to trimming and J lost 1 base, with 13 bases between them. This CDR3 spans 16 amino acids. CDR1 and CDR2 (germline): SGHDN, FVKESK. In DNA, the CDR3 is TGTGCCAGCAGCCATCGAGGAGGTCCGTCCTACAATGAGCAGTTCTTC. This translates into CASSHRGGPSYNEQFF.

The chain links TRBV9 to TRBJ2-1; TRBD2 agrees at 9 bases. The CDR3 runs to 17 residues. Germline-derived CDR1 and CDR2 are SGDLS and YYNGEE. V lost 1 base to trimming and J lost 7 bases; unmatched junction nucleotides: 12. The CDR3 is CASSVYFSGSARNEQFF. The CDR3 coding sequence is TGTGCCAGCAGCGTATACTTTAGCGGGAGTGCAAGGAATGAGCAGTTCTTC.

The genes are TRBV14 and TRBJ1-1; TRBD1 aligns across 7 bases. From germline, CDR1 is SGHDN and CDR2 FVKESK. After removal of 7 bases from V and 5 bases from J, the junction contained 10 bases not matched to a gene. This CDR3 is 14 amino acids long. CDR3 amino acids: CASTRTGVGTEAFF. The CDR3 DNA reads TGTGCCAGCACCCGAACAGGGGTTGGGACTGAAGCTTTCTTT.

The CDR3 protein is CAWSVTGATNEKLFF. CDR3 bases: TGTGCCTGGAGCGTTACAGGGGCGACTAATGAAAAACTGTTTTTT. The genes are TRBV30 and TRBJ1-4, with TRBD1 matching 7 bases. The V and J ends lost 3 bases and 2 bases, in that order; junction bases with no gene match: 6. The length of the CDR3 is 15 residues. Per the germline V gene, CDR1 is GTSNPN and CDR2 is SVGIG (reference sequence).

CDR3 residues: CASSLAGLAGRSYEQYF. CDR3 sequence (DNA): TGTGCCAGCAGCTTGGCTGGACTAGCGGGAAGGTCCTACGAGCAGTACTTC. The chain joins TRBV5-4 to TRBJ2-7, with 12 bases lining up with TRBD2. CDR3 length: 17 residues. The V gene end was trimmed by 0 bases and the J gene end by 1 base; junction bases not matched to a gene: 5. CDR1 is SGHNT, CDR2 YYREEE, per germline (reference sequence).

The V and J genes are TRBV20-1 and TRBJ1-1; D remains unclear. Per the germline V gene, CDR1 is DFQATT and CDR2 is SNEGSKA (reference sequence). This CDR3 spans 11 amino acids. The V and J ends lost 1 base and 3 bases respectively, with 3 bases between them. CDR3 loop: CSARVDTEAFF. The CDR3 DNA follows: TGCAGTGCTAGAGTCGACACTGAAGCTTTCTTT.

The CDR3 reads CATSDSTNTEAFF. CDR3 DNA sequence: TGTGCCACCAGTGATTCGACGAACACTGAAGCTTTCTTT. The V call is TRBV24-1, the J call TRBJ1-1, with D unclear. CDR3 length: 13 amino acids. CDR1 is KGHDR and CDR2 is SFDVKD in the germline V gene. Trimming cost V 2 bases and J 1 base, with 4 bases left between them.